This TCR beta chain was recovered during a study of blood T cell repertoires in COVID-19. Whole-study context: Some COVID-19 samples were acute and others convalescent; all came from the United States, Italy and Spain.

Under the authors' procedure: Reference gene primer amplification gave estimated nucleated cell counts. TCRdb keeps only in-frame clones here, not all; method: immunoSEQ multiplex PCR. The V and J calls and clone size come from that table; D and trimming were worked out from the DNA. The table lists about 21,000 clones, 84% of them singletons. CDR3 length equals 15 residues. Looked up from germline, CDR1 is KGHDR and CDR2 is SFDVKD. The trim removed 2 bases at V and 6 bases at J, leaving 7 bases unmatched. Sequencing used peripheral blood. This receptor was obtained from a man aged 35 to 55 with acute or convalescent COVID-19. The chain couples TRBV24-1 to TRBJ2-7; 9 bases fit TRBD1. The CDR3 here is CATSDSGTGLFEQYF. In nucleotides, the CDR3 is TGTGCCACCAGTGATTCAGGGACAGGGTTATTCGAGCAGTACTTC.